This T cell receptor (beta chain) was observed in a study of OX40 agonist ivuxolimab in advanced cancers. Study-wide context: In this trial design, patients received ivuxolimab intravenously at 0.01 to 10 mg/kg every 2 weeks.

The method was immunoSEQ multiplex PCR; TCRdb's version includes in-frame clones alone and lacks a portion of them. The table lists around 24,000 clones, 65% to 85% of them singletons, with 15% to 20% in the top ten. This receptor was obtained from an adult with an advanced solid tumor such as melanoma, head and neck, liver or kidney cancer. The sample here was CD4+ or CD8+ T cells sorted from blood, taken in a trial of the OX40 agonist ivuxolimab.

CDR3 sequence: CASSEGTSGETQYF. The CDR3 coding sequence is TGTGCCAGCAGCGAGGGGACTAGCGGAGAGACCCAGTACTTC. The rearrangement joins TRBV9 to TRBJ2-5, with 11 bases that match TRBD2. The J segment lost 4 bases and the V segment lost 3 bases, leaving 2 bases of the junction unmatched. There are 14 residues in the CDR3. Per the germline V gene, CDR1 is SGDLS and CDR2 is YYNGEE.